This TCR beta chain was identified in a study of blood T cell repertoires in COVID-19. Study in general: Italy, Spain and the United States were the sources of the convalescent and acute COVID-19 samples. PBMCs, B-cell-depleted T cells, or T cells were the source of the cDNA or gDNA that made up the material.

As handled by the study authors: Scientists estimated how many nucleated cells there were by amplifying reference gene primers. Profiling relied on immunoSEQ multiplex PCR, and the TCRdb table lists in-frame clones only, not all of them. D and trimming come from the DNA, and the V and J calls and clone size come from that table. Of fewer than 300,000 clones listed, under 90% are singletons. This CDR3 has 13 residues. CDR1 and CDR2 from the germline V gene are LNHDA and SQIVND (reference sequence). V lost 1 base and J lost 3, with 7 bases in between. The sequence was obtained from a woman aged 18-29 years with acute or convalescent COVID-19. Sequenced sample: peripheral blood. The rearrangement links TRBV19 to TRBJ2-7, with unresolved D. The CDR3 nucleotides read TGTGCCAGTAGTATAGGTATCGGCTACGAGCAGTACTTC. The encoded protein is CASSIGIGYEQYF. The entire variable domain, with the rest obtained from reference TRBV19 and TRBJ2-7, is as follows: DGGITQSPKYLFRKEGQNVTLSCEQNLNHDAMYWYRQDPGQGLRLIYYSQIVNDFQKGDIAEGYSVSREKKESFPLTVTSAQKNPTAFYLCASSIGIGYEQYFGPGTRLTVT.